Below, 14 T cell receptor beta chains from the same sample are listed, as sequenced in a study of CD8 T cells in ankylosing spondylitis. From the 5' RACE reads, TCRdb called clonotypes with MiXCR, one entry per CDR3 protein. Among under 250,000 distinct CDR3 sequences, more than 25% were seen once, and the ten largest hold around 4.4%. The sample taken for sequencing was blood, either unsorted or a sorted T cell fraction (not recorded which). These receptors came from a male donor with ankylosing spondylitis or in good health (not recorded which).

This chain links TRBV20-1 with TRBJ2-1; 8 positions match TRBD2. The V gene's germline CDR1 is DFQATT and CDR2 SNEGSKA (reference sequence). The junction had 6 bases not matched to a gene; V was cut back by 5 bases and J by 0 bases. This CDR3 contains 15 residues. CDR3 nucleotide sequence: TGCAGTGCTTACAGCGGGGGAACCTCCTACAATGAGCAGTTCTTC. Protein: CSAYSGGTSYNEQFF.

J is TRBJ2-5 and V is TRBV5-6, with 8 bases fitting TRBD2. The V and J ends lost 4 bases and 5 bases, in that order; junction bases with no gene match: 10. This CDR3 region has 15 residues. Germline-derived CDR1 and CDR2 are SGHDT and YYEEEE. CDR3 in amino acids: CASSRGAGGFETQYF. The DNA for the CDR3 is TGTGCCAGCAGCAGGGGTGCGGGGGGCTTCGAGACCCAGTACTTC.

This clonotype was found a few times. This chain links TRBV7-6 with TRBJ2-3; 10 bases fit TRBD2. Germline-derived CDR1 and CDR2 are SGHVS and FNYEAQ. This CDR3 contains 18 residues. The ends lost 2 bases at V and 2 bases at J; junction bases unmatched: 10. The CDR3 sequence: CASSLFLAGAAITDTQYF. The CDR3, as DNA: TGTGCCAGCAGCTTATTCCTAGCGGGGGCCGCAATCACAGATACGCAGTATTTT.

This clonotype has more than one count but fewer than ten. The chain recombines TRBV5-1 with TRBJ2-1; 7 bases match TRBD2. This CDR3 is 15 amino acids long. Germline CDR1 SGHRS, CDR2 YFSETQ. V lost 4 bases to trimming and J lost 0 bases; unmatched junction nucleotides: 4. The chain's CDR3 is CASSGSGVSYNEQFF. The DNA of the CDR3 is TGCGCCAGCAGCGGAAGCGGGGTCTCCTACAATGAGCAGTTCTTC. The entire variable domain, with the rest obtained from reference TRBV5-1 and TRBJ2-1, is as follows: KAGVTQTPRYLIKTRGQQVTLSCSPISGHRSVSWYQQTPGQGLQFLFEYFSETQRNKGNFPGRFSGRQFSNSRSEMNVSTLELGDSALYLCASSGSGVSYNEQFFGPGTRLTVL.

This chain's CDR3 is CASSDSTGYDEQFF. The CDR3 coding sequence is TGTGCCAGCAGTGACTCTACAGGGTACGATGAGCAGTTCTTC. V is TRBV6-4 and J is TRBJ2-1, with D perhaps matching TRBD1 (6 bases). Looked up from germline, CDR1 is MRHNA and CDR2 is SNTAGT. The V gene lost 0 bases and the J gene lost 8 bases, with 11 bases spanning the gap. CDR3 length equals 14 residues.

This clonotype was picked up a small number of times. The gene calls are TRBV5-1 and TRBJ2-5, with 9 bases matching TRBD1. The V gene's germline CDR1 is SGHRS and CDR2 YFSETQ. The CDR3 is 16 amino acids. Trimming cost V 4 bases and J 5 bases; bases outside gene matches: 12. DNA of the CDR3: TGCGCCAGCAGCCCAGGGACAGGGACCAAGTCGGAGACCCAGTACTTC. Residues: CASSPGTGTKSETQYF.

This clonotype was detected only a few times. Since a much larger clone is just one base distant, this may be a read error. The chain combines TRBV29-1 with TRBJ2-6, with D perhaps being TRBD1 or TRBD2 (5 bases each). This CDR3 is 15 amino acids long. The germline gives CDR1 SQVTM, CDR2 ANQGSEA. The CDR3 DNA reads as TGCAGCGTGAGGGTTCTGTCCTCTGGGGCCAACGGCCTGACTTTC. Protein product: CSVRVLSSGANGLTF.

This rearrangement joins TRBV6-2 or TRBV6-3 to TRBJ2-7; 15 nucleotides match TRBD2. The CDR3 extends over 20 amino acids. Per the germline V gene, CDR1 is MNHEY and CDR2 is SVGEGT. Trimming removed 0 bases from V and 0 bases from J; junction bases left unmatched: 9. In DNA form, the CDR3 reads TGTGCCAGCAGTTACTCGAGGACTAGCGGGGGGGTAGTGCCCTCCTACGAGCAGTACTTC. It specifies CASSYSRTSGGVVPSYEQYF.

This clonotype was counted between two and nine times. The chain uses TRBV7-6 and TRBJ2-5; D gene unclear. This CDR3 comprises 14 residues. Germline CDR1 and CDR2: SGHVS and FNYEAQ. Trimming pared 3 bases from V and 2 bases from J, leaving 10 bases between. CDR3 residues: CASSFQTEQETQYF. For the CDR3, the DNA is TGTGCCAGCAGCTTCCAGACGGAACAAGAGACCCAGTACTTC.

This clonotype showed up many times. The chain employs TRBV7-2 and TRBJ2-3; D ambiguous. The CDR3 loop spans 13 amino acids. The V end lost 1 base, the J end lost 2 bases, and 4 bases lay between the germline ends. Germline V lookup: CDR1 SGHTA, CDR2 FQGNSA. CDR3 sequence reads: CASSLGYTDTQYF. The CDR3 region has the DNA TGTGCCAGCAGCTTAGGATACACAGATACGCAGTATTTT.

This rearrangement joins TRBV15 to TRBJ1-5, with D uncertain. Germline CDR1 is LNHNV and CDR2 is YYDKDF (reference sequence). V was clipped by 0 bases and J by 9 bases, with 9 bases between them. This CDR3 region has 13 residues. The CDR3 DNA is TGTGCCACCAGCAGAGATCTTAGTCCGCCCCAGCATTTT. It encodes CATSRDLSPPQHF.

This clonotype was found a few times. The rearrangement joins TRBV27 to TRBJ1-6; 8 bases align to TRBD1. CDR1 MNHEY and CDR2 SMNVEV come from the germline V gene (reference sequence). The CDR3 is 14 residues long. The V gene end was trimmed by 6 bases and the J gene end by 8 bases; junction bases not matched to a gene: 6. Here the CDR3 reads CASSPDRGHSPLHF. In DNA, the CDR3 is TGTGCCAGCAGCCCAGACAGGGGTCATTCACCCCTCCACTTT.

V usage is TRBV10-3 and J usage is TRBJ2-7, with D possibly called TRBD1 or TRBD2 (6 bases each). The CDR3 consists of 14 residues. Trimming took 6 bases from V and 4 from J, leaving 16 bases between them. CDR1 ENHRY and CDR2 SYGVKD come from the germline V gene. This chain's CDR3 is CAIRLGGQVYEQYF. The CDR3 nucleotides read TGTGCCATCAGATTGGGGGGCCAGGTTTACGAGCAGTACTTC.

The chain recombines TRBV5-5 with TRBJ1-2; D is undetermined. Germline CDR1 SGHKS, CDR2 YYEKEE (reference sequence). V dropped 1 base and J dropped 4 bases, with 5 bases sitting between them. The CDR3 contains 12 residues. Written as DNA, the CDR3 is TGTGCCAGCAGCTTGAAGGCCTATGGCTACACCTTC. It is translated as CASSLKAYGYTF.